Shown below are 25 T cell receptor beta chains from a single sample sequenced in a study of vaccination and CD4 T cells after COVID-19. Their recognized antigens are unknown. Cultured CD4+ T-cell DNA underwent Oncomine TCR Beta short-read sequencing. TCRdb re-called the PCR reads with MiXCR, one entry per CDR3 protein. The sample contains 10,000 to 12,000 distinct CDR3 sequences, about 50% of which appear only once. The treatment denotes: roughly 10-day PBMC culture with coronavirus spike peptide pools or control peptides (ViraFEST assay). The sequenced material came from CD4+ T cells from blood, cultured in vitro. The receptors were gathered from a human donor who had recovered from COVID-19.

CDR3 region: CASRTGSAAPLTDTQYF. CDR3 coding DNA: TGTGCCAGCAGGACAGGGTCCGCAGCTCCCCTCACAGATACGCAGTATTTT. The rearrangement uses TRBV6-2 or TRBV6-3 and TRBJ2-3; 7 bases align to TRBD1. J gave up 2 bases and V 6 bases, and 14 bases lay outside the gene matches. Germline V gives CDR1 MNHEY, CDR2 SVGEGT. The CDR3 has 17 amino acids.

This chain links TRBV7-9 with TRBJ1-4; D is possibly TRBD1 (6 bases). The CDR3 has 15 residues. V gave up 1 base and J gave up 8 bases, with 14 bases separating them. Germline V lookup: CDR1 SEHNR, CDR2 FQNEAQ (reference sequence). CDR3 in amino acids: CASSLGGPGAEKLFF. CDR3 bases: TGTGCCAGCAGCTTAGGTGGTCCGGGGGCAGAAAAACTGTTTTTT.

This chain uses TRBV2 with TRBJ2-7; TRBD1 might be the D (6 bases). CDR1 and CDR2 (germline): SNHLY, FYNNEI. The CDR3 has 15 residues. Trimming removed 3 bases at V and 3 bases at J, with 15 bases between. The CDR3 nucleotides are TGTGCCAGCAGTGAGGGGGCGGCCGCGAACTACGAGCAGTACTTC. The encoded protein is CASSEGAAANYEQYF.

The V gene is TRBV6-2 or TRBV6-3, the J gene TRBJ2-7; 11 nucleotides line up with TRBD2. J gave up 3 bases and V 2 bases, and 0 bases lay outside the gene matches. The V gene's germline CDR1 is MNHEY and CDR2 SVGEGT. The CDR3 loop spans 14 amino acids. The CDR3 bases are TGTGCCAGCAGTTACGGGACTAGCGGCTACGAGCAGTACTTC. This sequence encodes CASSYGTSGYEQYF.

The V gene is TRBV19, the J gene TRBJ2-3; TRBD2 matches 9 bases. The CDR3 contains 17 residues. The V and J ends lost 4 bases and 6 bases, in that order; junction bases with no gene match: 14. CDR1 and CDR2 (germline): LNHDA, SQIVND (reference sequence). CDR3 amino acids: CASSKMGRGRARDTQYF. The CDR3 DNA reads TGTGCCAGTAGTAAGATGGGGCGCGGGAGGGCCAGGGATACGCAGTATTTT.

J is TRBJ1-1 and V is TRBV7-9; no firm D call. The V end lost 4 bases, the J end lost 1 base, and 10 bases lay between the germline ends. In germline, CDR1 is SEHNR, CDR2 FQNEAQ (reference sequence). The CDR3 sequence is 14 residues long. CDR3 nucleotide sequence: TGTGCCAGCAGCTCACGGTTGACGAACACTGAAGCTTTCTTT. Its protein product is CASSSRLTNTEAFF.

This chain joins TRBV10-3 and TRBJ1-2; D ambiguous. This CDR3 is 13 amino acids long. Trimming left V 2 bases short and J 8 bases short, with 12 bases between. CDR1 is ENHRY, CDR2 SYGVKD, per germline. CDR3 DNA: TGTGCCATCAGTGAGGGACTGGCAAGCGGCTACACCTTC. Protein product: CAISEGLASGYTF.

The chain uses TRBV10-3 and TRBJ2-3, with a tentative D call TRBD1 (5 bases). The CDR3 is made up of 15 amino acids. Trimming took 2 bases from V and 5 from J, leaving 14 bases between them. Per germline, CDR1 ENHRY and CDR2 SYGVKD. The CDR3, as DNA: TGTGCCATCAGTGAGGAGCGCAGGGTTGGAGATACGCAGTATTTT. Its protein product is CAISEERRVGDTQYF.

This sequence joins TRBV2 and TRBJ1-5; D is undetermined. The V end lost 7 bases, the J end lost 1 base, and 11 bases lay between the germline ends. Germline lookup yields CDR1 SNHLY and CDR2 FYNNEI. The CDR3 extends over 14 amino acids. CDR3 nucleotide sequence: TGTGCCAGCACGCAAGAAGGGAGCAATCAGCCCCAGCATTTT. This encodes CASTQEGSNQPQHF.

The rearrangement links TRBV10-3 to TRBJ2-5, with 7 bases fitting TRBD2. V lost 3 bases to trimming and J lost 5 bases; unmatched junction nucleotides: 3. This CDR3 spans 13 amino acids. Looked up from germline, CDR1 is ENHRY and CDR2 is SYGVKD. CDR3 coding DNA: TGTGCCATCAGTGACGCGGGAGCGGAGACCCAGTACTTC. It encodes CAISDAGAETQYF.

This clonotype was counted between two and nine times. CDR3: CAPAGGRNTIYF. In DNA form, the CDR3 reads TGTGCCCCAGCCGGAGGTAGAAACACCATATATTTT. This chain connects TRBV7-7 to TRBJ1-3; D is unclear. V shed 11 bases and J shed 5 bases, with 13 bases lying between them. This CDR3 is 12 amino acids long. Germline lookup yields CDR1 SSHAT and CDR2 FNYEAQ (reference sequence).

In its sample, this clonotype was seen a few times. V is TRBV20-1 and J is TRBJ2-1, with TRBD2 matching 9 bases. The junction had 5 bases not matched to a gene; V was cut back by 2 bases and J by 0 bases. The CDR3 runs to 16 residues. Germline CDR1 DFQATT, CDR2 SNEGSKA (reference sequence). CDR3 nucleotides: TGCAGTGCTAGAACCTCTAGCGGGATCTCCTACAATGAGCAGTTCTTC. Translated: CSARTSSGISYNEQFF.

The chain links TRBV19 to TRBJ2-7; 8 positions agree with TRBD1. The CDR3 is made up of 15 amino acids. Germline CDR1 is LNHDA and CDR2 is SQIVND (reference sequence). Trimming took 6 bases from V and 3 from J; bases not matched to a gene: 10. The CDR3 sequence: CASSQTGTGLYEQYF. CDR3 sequence (DNA): TGTGCCAGTAGCCAGACCGGGACAGGCCTCTACGAGCAGTACTTC.

This chain connects TRBV10-3 to TRBJ2-3; perhaps TRBD1 as D (6 bases). This CDR3 is 14 amino acids long. From germline, CDR1 is ENHRY and CDR2 SYGVKD. V was cut by 9 bases and J by 2 bases, with 15 bases left in between. In DNA, the CDR3 is TGTGCCATAGAACCGGGACAAGACACAGATACGCAGTATTTT. Translated, it gives CAIEPGQDTDTQYF.

This clonotype came up a few times. V usage is TRBV20-1 and J usage is TRBJ2-5; 8 bases map to TRBD2. CDR1 is DFQATT, CDR2 SNEGSKA, per germline (reference sequence). V lost 4 bases, J lost 4 bases, and 11 bases stayed unmatched. The CDR3 totals 15 residues. The CDR3, as DNA: TGCAGTGCTATGCGGGTGGGGCGGGAGGCAGAGACCCAGTACTTC. It codes for CSAMRVGREAETQYF.

The chain recombines TRBV24-1 with TRBJ2-2, with 11 bases lining up with TRBD2. The CDR3 totals 16 residues. The J segment lost 5 bases and the V segment lost 3 bases, leaving 4 bases of the junction unmatched. Germline values: CDR1 KGHDR, CDR2 SFDVKD. The CDR3 region has the DNA TGTGCCACCAGTGATCTAGCGGGAGGTGAGACCGGGGAGCTGTTTTTT. Translating gives CATSDLAGGETGELFF.

This clonotype was found a few times. The chain has TRBV7-2 and TRBJ1-2; no reliable D call. Trimming cost V 2 bases and J 4 bases, with 5 bases left between them. This CDR3 region has 12 residues. The germline CDR1 and CDR2 sequences are SGHTA and FQGNSA. DNA of the CDR3: TGTGCCAGCAGCTTACAACGCTATGGCTACACCTTC. Protein product: CASSLQRYGYTF.

This clonotype was found a few times. The chain combines TRBV6-1 with TRBJ2-7; the match to TRBD2 covers 11 bases. Germline V gene data show CDR1 as MNHNS and CDR2 as SASEGT. J gave up 4 bases and V 3 bases, and 2 bases lay outside the gene matches. The CDR3 consists of 14 residues. The CDR3 is CASSDSGRDYEQYF. CDR3 DNA: TGTGCCAGCAGTGATAGCGGGAGGGATTACGAGCAGTACTTC.

V usage is TRBV2 and J usage is TRBJ2-7, with a tentative D call TRBD2 (6 bases). V was clipped by 11 bases and J by 2 bases, with 16 bases between them. The CDR3 is made up of 13 amino acids. Germline CDR1 reads SNHLY; CDR2 reads FYNNEI. The CDR3 region has the DNA TGTGCCGGCCATGGGGGGTCTACCTACGAGCAGTACTTC. Protein product: CAGHGGSTYEQYF.

The chain has TRBV4-1 and TRBJ1-2, with D perhaps TRBD1 (5 bases). Trimming pared 1 base from V and 6 bases from J, leaving 18 bases between. This CDR3 spans 16 amino acids. CDR1 is MGHRA, CDR2 YSYEKL, per germline. CDR3 sequence: CASSQVVAGYVDGYTF. The CDR3 bases are TGCGCCAGCAGCCAAGTCGTTGCAGGGTATGTCGATGGCTACACCTTC.

The chain couples TRBV20-1 to TRBJ1-1; D may be TRBD1 (6 bases). Trimming cost V 6 bases and J 4 bases, with 15 bases left between them. The CDR3 runs to 13 residues. The V gene's germline CDR1 is DFQATT and CDR2 SNEGSKA (reference sequence). The CDR3, as DNA: TGCAGTGCGCGGAGGGGGGGTGGCACTGAAGCTTTCTTT. Protein: CSARRGGGTEAFF.

The V gene is TRBV20-1, the J gene TRBJ2-4; D gene uncertain. The J call may not be correct, given that the DNA end is closer to TRBJ2-5. CDR3 length: 11 residues. Per the germline V gene, CDR1 is DFQATT and CDR2 is SNEGSKA (reference sequence). The CDR3, as DNA: TGCAGTGCTAGAGATGGAGAGACCCAGTACTTC. Residues: CSARDGETQYF.

This clonotype was seen a single time. V usage is TRBV5-1 and J usage is TRBJ1-6; D gene uncertain. CDR1 is SGHRS, CDR2 YFSETQ, per germline. The V and J ends lost 0 bases and 10 bases respectively, with 14 bases between them. The CDR3 is 15 residues long. CDR3 sequence: CASSLGSGRSSPLHF. CDR3 nucleotides: TGCGCCAGCAGCTTGGGGAGCGGCAGATCGTCACCCCTCCACTTT.

The gene calls are TRBV28 and TRBJ2-2; D is undetermined. CDR1 MDHEN and CDR2 SYDVKM come from the germline V gene. Trimming shortened V by 4 bases and J by 1 base, and 13 bases separated the two germline ends. CDR3 length: 16 residues. For the CDR3, the DNA is TGTGCCAGCAGTTACGCCGGGTGGAAGAACACCGGGGAGCTGTTTTTT. Amino acids: CASSYAGWKNTGELFF.

In this sample, this clonotype turned up a few times. J is TRBJ1-1 and V is TRBV27, with D unclear. This CDR3 spans 12 amino acids. Germline assignment: CDR1 MNHEY and CDR2 SMNVEV (reference sequence). Trimming shortened V by 8 bases and J by 3 bases, and 10 bases separated the two germline ends. The CDR3 loop reads CASGYRDTEAFF. The DNA for the CDR3 is TGTGCCAGCGGGTACAGAGACACTGAAGCTTTCTTT.